The sequence of this T cell receptor beta chain was determined in a study of beta chain features in type 1 diabetes. Looking at the study overall: Some 110,000,000 sorted cells were examined across all samples.

CD4+ naive, central memory, regulatory and stem cell-like memory cells were sorted via CD45RO/CCR7/CD25/CD127/CD95/CD27. Study outcomes and limitations: Patients' naive, central memory and Treg TCRB repertoires seemed closer to one another than those of healthy donors. Cells with high TCR expression could be over-represented when cDNA is sequenced.

Trimming pared 2 bases from V and 4 bases from J, leaving 12 bases between. CDR3 length: 15 amino acids. Germline V gene sequence: CDR1 SGHAT, CDR2 FQNNGV. Remarks on this clone: Its antigen is unidentified.

The study reverse transcribed the entire isolated RNA, so it sequenced expressed TCRB transcripts. Only in-frame clones appear in the TCRdb table, and some are missing; sequencing was by immunoSEQ multiplex PCR. Among about 620,000 clones listed, less than 20% were seen once. This TCR was sampled from a young man in good health. Sequencing was done on a sample of naive CD4+ T cells from blood. V and J are TRBV11-2 and TRBJ2-1, with a weak D call TRBD2 (5 bases). CDR3 protein: CASSLTGETYNEQFF. The CDR3 DNA sequence: TGTGCCAGCAGCTTAACCGGGGAAACTTACAATGAGCAGTTCTTC.